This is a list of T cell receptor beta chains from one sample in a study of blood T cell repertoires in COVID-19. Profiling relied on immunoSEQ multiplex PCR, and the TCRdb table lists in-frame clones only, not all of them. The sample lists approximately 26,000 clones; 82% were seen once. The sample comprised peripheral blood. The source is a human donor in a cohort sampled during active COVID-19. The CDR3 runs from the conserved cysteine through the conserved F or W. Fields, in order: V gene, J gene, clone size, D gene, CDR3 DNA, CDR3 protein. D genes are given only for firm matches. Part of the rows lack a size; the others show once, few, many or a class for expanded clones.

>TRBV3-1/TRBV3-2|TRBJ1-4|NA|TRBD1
TGTGCCAGCAGCCAAGCGACGACAGGGACAAGGTTTTTT
CASSQATTGTRFF
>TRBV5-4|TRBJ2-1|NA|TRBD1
TGTGCCAGCAGCTTGGACAGGGGGCGACACAATGAGCAGTTCTTC
CASSLDRGRHNEQFF
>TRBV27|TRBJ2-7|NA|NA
TGTGCCAGCAGTTTAGGGCAGGACTACTACGAGCAGTACTTC
CASSLGQDYYEQYF
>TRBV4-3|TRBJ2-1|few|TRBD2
TGCGCCAGCAGCGACGGGGGAGGGCTTTACAATGAGCAGTTCTTC
CASSDGGGLYNEQFF
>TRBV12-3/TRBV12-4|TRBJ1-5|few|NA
TGTGCCAGCAAGCAGGGTGTGGGACAGCCCCAGCATTTT
CASKQGVGQPQHF
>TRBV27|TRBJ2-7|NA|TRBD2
TGTGCCAGCAGTTCGATTACTCCGGCTAGCGGGAAAAAGACCTACGAGCAGTACTTC
CASSSITPASGKKTYEQYF
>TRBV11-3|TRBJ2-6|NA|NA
TGTGCCAGCAGCTTAAATTACGGCTCTGGGGCCAACGTCCTGACTTTC
CASSLNYGSGANVLTF
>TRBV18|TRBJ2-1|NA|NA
TGTGCCAGCTCCCAACGGCAGGCCGACTACAATGAGCAGTTCTTC
CASSQRQADYNEQFF
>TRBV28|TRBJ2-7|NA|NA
TGTGCCAGCAGCAACCCCCGACTTGGAGCCTACGAGCAGTACTTC
CASSNPRLGAYEQYF
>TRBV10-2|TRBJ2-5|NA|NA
TGCGCCAGCAGTGAGGGGGCCCGGCAGACCCAGTACTTC
CASSEGARQTQYF
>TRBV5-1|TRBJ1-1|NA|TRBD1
TGCGCCAGCAGCTACTCCTGGACAGGGGGGAACACTGAAGCTTTCTTT
CASSYSWTGGNTEAFF
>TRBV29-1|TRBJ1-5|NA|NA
TGCAGCGTCCGAACAGGGATTAATCAGCCCCAGCATTTT
CSVRTGINQPQHF
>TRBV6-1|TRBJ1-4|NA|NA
TGTGCCAGCAGTGAGTCAGGGAATGAAAAACTGTTTTTT
CASSESGNEKLFF
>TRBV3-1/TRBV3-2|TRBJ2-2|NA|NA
TGTGCCAGCAGCCACACGACGGGAACCGGGGAGCTGTTTTTT
CASSHTTGTGELFF
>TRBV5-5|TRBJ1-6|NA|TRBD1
TGTGCCAGCAGCCGGGGGACAGGGGGACGAAATTATTCACCCCTCCACTTT
CASSRGTGGRNYSPLHF
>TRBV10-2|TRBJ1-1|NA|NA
TGCGCCAGCAGTGACGGAGCGCTCGGAGCTTTCTTT
CASSDGALGAFF
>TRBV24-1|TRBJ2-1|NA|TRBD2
TGTGCCACCAGTGCGCCTAGCGGGAGTCTCGATGAGCAGTTCTTC
CATSAPSGSLDEQFF